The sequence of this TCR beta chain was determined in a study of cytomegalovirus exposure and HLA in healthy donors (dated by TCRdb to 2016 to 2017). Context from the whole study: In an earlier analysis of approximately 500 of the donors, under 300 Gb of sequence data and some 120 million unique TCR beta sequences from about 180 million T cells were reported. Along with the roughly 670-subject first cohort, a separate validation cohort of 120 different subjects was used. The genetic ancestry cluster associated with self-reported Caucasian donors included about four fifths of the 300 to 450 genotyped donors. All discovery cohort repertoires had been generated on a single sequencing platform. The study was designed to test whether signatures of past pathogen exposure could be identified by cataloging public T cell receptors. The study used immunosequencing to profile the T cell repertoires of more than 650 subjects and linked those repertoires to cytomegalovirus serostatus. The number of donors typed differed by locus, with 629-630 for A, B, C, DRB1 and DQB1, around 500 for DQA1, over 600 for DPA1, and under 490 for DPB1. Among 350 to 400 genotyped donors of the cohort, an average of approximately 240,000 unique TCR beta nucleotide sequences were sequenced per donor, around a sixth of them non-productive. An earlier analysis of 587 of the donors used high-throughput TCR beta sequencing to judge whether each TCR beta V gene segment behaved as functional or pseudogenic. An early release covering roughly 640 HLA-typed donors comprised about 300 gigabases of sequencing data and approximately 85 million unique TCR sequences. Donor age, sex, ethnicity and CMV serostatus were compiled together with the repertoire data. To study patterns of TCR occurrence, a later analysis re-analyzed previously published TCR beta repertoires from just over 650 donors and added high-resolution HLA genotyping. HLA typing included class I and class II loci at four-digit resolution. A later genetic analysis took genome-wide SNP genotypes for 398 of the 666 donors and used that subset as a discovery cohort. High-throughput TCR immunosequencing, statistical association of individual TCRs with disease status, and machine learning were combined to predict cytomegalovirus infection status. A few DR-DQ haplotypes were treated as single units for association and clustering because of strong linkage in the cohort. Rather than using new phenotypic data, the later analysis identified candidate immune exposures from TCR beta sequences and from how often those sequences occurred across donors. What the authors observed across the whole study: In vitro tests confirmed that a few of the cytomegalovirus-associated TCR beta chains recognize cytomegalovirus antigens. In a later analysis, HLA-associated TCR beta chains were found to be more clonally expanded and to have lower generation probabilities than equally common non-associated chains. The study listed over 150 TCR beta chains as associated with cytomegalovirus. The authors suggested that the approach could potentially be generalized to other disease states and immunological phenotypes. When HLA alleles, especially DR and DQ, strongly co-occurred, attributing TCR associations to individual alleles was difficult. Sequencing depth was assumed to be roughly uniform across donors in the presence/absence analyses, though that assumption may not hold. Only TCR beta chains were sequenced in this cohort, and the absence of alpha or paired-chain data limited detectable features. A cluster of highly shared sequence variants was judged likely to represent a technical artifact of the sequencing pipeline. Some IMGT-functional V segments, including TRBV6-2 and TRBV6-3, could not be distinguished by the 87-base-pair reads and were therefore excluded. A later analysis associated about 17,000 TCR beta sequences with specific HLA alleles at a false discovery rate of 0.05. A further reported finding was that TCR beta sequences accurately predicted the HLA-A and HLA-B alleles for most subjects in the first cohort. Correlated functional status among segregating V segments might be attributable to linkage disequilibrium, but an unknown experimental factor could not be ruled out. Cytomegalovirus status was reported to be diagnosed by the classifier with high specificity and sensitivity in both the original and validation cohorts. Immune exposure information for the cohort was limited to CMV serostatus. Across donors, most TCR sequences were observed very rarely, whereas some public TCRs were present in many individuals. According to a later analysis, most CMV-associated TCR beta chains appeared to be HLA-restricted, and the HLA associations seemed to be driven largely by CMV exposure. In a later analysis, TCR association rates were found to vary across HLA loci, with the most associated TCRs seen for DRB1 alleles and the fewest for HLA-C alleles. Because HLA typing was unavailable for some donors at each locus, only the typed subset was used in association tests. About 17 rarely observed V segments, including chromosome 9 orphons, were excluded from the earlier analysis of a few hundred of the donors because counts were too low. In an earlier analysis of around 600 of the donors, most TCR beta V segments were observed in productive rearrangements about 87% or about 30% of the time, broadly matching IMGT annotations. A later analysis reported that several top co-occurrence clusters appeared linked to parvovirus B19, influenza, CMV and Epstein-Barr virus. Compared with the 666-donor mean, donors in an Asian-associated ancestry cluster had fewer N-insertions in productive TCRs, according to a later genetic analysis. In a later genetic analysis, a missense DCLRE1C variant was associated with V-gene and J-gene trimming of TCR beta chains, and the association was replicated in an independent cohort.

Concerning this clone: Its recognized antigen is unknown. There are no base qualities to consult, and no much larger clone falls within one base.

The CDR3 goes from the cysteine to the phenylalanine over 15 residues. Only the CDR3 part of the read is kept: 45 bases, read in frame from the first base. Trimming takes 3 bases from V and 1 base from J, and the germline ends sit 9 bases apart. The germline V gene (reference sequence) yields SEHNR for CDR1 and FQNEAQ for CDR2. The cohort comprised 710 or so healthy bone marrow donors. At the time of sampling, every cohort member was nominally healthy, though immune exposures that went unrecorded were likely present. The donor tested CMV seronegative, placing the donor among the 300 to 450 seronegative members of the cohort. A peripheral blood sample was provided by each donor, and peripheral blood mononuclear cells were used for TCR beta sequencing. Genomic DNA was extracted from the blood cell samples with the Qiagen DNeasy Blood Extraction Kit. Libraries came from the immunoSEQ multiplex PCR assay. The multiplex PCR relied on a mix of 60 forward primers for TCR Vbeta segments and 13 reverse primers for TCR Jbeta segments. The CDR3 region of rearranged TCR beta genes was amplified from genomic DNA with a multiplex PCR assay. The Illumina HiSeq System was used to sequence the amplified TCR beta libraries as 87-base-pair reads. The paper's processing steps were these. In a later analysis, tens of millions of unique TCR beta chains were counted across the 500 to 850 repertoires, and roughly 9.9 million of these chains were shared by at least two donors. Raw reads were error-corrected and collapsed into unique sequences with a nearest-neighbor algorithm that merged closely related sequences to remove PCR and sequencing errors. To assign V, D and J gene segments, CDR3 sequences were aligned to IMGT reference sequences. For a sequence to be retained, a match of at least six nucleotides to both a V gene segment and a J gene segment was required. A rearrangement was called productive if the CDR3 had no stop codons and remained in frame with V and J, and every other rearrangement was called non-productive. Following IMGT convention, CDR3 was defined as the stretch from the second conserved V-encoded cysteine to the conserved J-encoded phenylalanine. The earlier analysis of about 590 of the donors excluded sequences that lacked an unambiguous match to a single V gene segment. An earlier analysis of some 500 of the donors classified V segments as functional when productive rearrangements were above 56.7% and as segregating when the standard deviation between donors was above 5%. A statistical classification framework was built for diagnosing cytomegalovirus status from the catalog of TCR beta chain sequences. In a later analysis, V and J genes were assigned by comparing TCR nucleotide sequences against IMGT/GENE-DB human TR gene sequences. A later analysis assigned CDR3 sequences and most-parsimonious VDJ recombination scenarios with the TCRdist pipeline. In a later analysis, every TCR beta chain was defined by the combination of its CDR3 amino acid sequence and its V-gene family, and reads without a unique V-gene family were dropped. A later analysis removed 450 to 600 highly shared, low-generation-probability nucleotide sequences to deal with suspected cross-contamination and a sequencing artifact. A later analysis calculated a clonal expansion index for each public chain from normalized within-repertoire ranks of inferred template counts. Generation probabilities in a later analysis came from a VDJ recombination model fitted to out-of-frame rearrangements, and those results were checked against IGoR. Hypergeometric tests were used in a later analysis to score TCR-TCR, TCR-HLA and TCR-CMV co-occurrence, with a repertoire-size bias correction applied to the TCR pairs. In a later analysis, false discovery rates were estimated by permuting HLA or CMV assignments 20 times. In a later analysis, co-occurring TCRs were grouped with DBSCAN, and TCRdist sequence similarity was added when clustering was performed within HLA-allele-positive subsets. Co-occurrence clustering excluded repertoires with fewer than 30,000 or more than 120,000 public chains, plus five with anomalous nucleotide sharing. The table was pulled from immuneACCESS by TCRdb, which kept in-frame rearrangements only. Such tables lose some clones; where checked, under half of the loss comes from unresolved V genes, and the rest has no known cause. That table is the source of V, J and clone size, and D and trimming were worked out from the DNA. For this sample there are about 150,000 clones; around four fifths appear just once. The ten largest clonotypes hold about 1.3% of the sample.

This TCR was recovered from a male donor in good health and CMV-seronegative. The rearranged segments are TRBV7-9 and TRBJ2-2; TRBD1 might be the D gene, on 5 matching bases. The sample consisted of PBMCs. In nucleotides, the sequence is TGTGCCAGCAGCTTGAGACAGATGAACACCGGGGAGCTGTTTTTT. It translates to CASSLRQMNTGELFF.